This T cell receptor (beta chain) came from a study of human T cells and chemical hapten exposure. Looking at the study overall: During the approximately 24-week study period, patients had diphenylcyclopropenone applied to the scalp every week. After 6 days, upper back 0.01% DPC patch tests were scored.

This clonotype has just a few counts. Its cognate antigen is unknown. Regarding time point: patch test 2, 6 weeks after DPC sensitization. The treatment is: therapeutic diphenylcyclopropenone sensitization with weekly scalp DPC. The study extracted total RNA from unfractionated whole blood. Study-wide results and caveats: PT1 expanded TCR counts correlated positively with patch test score.

Germline-derived CDR1 and CDR2 are MNHEY and SVGAGI. Trimming pared 5 bases from V and 4 bases from J, leaving 14 bases between. This CDR3 contains 14 residues. TCRdb reprocessed the RACE reads via MiXCR and lists one record per CDR3 protein. Of 110,000 or so distinct CDR3 sequences in the sample, approximately 8.8% were seen once. The input for sequencing was whole blood, taken in connection with sensitization to the hapten diphenylcyclopropenone (DPC). The chain employs TRBV6-5 and TRBJ1-1; no firm D call. This clonotype was obtained from a woman aged 35 to 49 with alopecia areata. Some clones in this sample may be carry-over from other donors' samples. The CDR3 is CASSPDPWGTEAFF. In DNA form, the CDR3 reads TGTGCCAGCAGTCCTGATCCCTGGGGCACTGAAGCTTTCTTT.